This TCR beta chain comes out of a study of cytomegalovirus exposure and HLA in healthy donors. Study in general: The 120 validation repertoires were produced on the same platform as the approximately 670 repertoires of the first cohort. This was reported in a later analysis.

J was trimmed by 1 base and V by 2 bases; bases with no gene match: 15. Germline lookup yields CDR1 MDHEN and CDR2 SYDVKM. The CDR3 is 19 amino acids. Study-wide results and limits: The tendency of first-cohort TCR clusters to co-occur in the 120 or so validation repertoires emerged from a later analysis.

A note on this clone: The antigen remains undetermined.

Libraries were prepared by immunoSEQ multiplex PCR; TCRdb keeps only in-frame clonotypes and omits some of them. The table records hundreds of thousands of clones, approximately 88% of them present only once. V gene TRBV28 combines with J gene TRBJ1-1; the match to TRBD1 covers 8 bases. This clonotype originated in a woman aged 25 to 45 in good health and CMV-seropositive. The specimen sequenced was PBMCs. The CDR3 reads CASSLEIIAGGRQNTEAFF. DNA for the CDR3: TGTGCCAGCAGTTTAGAGATCATTGCAGGGGGCCGGCAGAACACTGAAGCTTTCTTT.